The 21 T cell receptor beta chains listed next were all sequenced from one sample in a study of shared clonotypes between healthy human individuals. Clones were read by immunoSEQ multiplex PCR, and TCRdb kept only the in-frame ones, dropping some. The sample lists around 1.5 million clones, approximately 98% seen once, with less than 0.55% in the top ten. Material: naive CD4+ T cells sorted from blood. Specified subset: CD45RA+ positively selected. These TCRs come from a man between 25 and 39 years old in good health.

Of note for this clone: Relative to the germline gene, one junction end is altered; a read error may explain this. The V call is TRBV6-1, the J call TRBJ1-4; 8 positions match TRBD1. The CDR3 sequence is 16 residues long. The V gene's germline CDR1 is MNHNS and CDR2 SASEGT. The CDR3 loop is CASREGFGQGNEKLFF. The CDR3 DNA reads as TGTGCCAGCAGAGAAGGTTTCGGACAGGGCAATGAAAAACTGTTTTTT.

This CDR3 reads CASSHTGTYEQYF. CDR3 DNA sequence: TGTGCCAGCAGTCATACCGGGACCTACGAGCAGTACTTC. The chain has TRBV6-6 and TRBJ2-7; D perhaps matches TRBD2 (5 bases). Trimming left V 5 bases short and J 2 bases short, with 10 bases between. The CDR3 is made up of 13 amino acids. Germline CDR1 reads MNHNY; CDR2 reads SVGAGI (reference sequence).

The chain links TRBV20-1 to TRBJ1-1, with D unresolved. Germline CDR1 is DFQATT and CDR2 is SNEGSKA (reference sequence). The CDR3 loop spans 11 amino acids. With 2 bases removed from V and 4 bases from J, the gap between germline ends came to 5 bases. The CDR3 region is CSARISTEAFF. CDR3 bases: TGCAGTGCTAGAATTAGCACTGAAGCTTTCTTT.

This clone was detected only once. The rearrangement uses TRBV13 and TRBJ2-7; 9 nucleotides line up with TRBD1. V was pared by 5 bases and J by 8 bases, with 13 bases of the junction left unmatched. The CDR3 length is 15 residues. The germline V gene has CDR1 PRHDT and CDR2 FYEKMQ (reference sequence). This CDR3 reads CASSPGQGLSPQQYF. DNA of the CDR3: TGTGCCAGCAGCCCGGGACAGGGACTATCCCCCCAGCAGTACTTC.

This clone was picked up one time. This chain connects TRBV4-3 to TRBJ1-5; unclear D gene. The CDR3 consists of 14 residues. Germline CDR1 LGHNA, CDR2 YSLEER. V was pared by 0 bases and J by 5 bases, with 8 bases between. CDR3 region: CASSQEPWDQPQHF. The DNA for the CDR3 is TGCGCCAGCAGCCAAGAGCCTTGGGATCAGCCCCAGCATTTT.

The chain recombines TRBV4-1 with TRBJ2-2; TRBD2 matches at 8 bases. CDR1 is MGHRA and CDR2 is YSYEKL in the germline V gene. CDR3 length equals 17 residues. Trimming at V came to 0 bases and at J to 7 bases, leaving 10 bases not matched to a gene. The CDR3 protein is CASSQDRSGSTFGELFF. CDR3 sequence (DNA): TGCGCCAGCAGCCAAGATCGAAGCGGGAGTACATTCGGGGAGCTGTTTTTT.

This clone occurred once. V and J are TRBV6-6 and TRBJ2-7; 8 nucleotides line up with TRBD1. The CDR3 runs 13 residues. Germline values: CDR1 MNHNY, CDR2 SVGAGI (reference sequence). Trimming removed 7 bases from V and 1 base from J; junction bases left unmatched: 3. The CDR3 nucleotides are TGTGCCAGCAAAGGACAGGGATCCTACGAGCAGTACTTC. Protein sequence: CASKGQGSYEQYF.

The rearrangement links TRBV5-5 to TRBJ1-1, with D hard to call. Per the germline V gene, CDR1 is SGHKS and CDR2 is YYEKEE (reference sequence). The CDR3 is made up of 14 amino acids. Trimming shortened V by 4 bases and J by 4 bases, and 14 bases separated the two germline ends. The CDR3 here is CASSEGLVGTEAFF. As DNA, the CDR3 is TGTGCCAGCAGCGAAGGACTTGTTGGCACTGAAGCTTTCTTT.

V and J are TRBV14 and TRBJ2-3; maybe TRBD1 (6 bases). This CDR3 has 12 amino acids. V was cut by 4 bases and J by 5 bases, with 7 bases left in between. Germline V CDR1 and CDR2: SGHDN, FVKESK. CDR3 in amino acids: CASSPQGDTQYF. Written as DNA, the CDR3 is TGTGCCAGCAGCCCACAGGGAGATACGCAGTATTTT.

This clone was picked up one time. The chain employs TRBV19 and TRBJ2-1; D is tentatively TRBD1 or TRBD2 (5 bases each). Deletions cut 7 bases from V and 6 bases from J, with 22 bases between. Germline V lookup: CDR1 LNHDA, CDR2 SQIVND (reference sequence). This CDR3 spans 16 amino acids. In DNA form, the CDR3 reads TGTGCCAGTACGTCAGGGACCCTAAGAATGTCCAATGAGCAGTTCTTC. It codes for CASTSGTLRMSNEQFF.

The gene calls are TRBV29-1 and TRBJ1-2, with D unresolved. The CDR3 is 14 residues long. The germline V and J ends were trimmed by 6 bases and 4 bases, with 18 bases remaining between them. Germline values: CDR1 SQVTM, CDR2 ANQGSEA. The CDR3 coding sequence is TGCAGCGTGGGTGCGACTCCGGGTGGCTATGGCTACACCTTC. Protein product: CSVGATPGGYGYTF.

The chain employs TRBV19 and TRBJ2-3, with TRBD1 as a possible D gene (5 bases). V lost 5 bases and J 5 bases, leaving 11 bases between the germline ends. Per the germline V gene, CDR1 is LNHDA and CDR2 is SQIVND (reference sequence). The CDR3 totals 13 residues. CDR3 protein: CASSPAGIDTQYF. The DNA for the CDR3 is TGTGCCAGTAGTCCCGCAGGGATAGATACGCAGTATTTT.

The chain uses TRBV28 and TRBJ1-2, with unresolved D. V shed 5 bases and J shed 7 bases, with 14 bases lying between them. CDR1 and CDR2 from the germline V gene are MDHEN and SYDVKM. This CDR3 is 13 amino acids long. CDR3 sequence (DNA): TGTGCCAGCAGTGACTCATGGTCGGGTGGCTACACCTTC. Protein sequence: CASSDSWSGGYTF.

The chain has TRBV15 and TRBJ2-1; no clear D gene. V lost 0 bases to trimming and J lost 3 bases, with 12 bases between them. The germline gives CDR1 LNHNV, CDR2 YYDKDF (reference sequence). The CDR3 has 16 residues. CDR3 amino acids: CATSRELVGYYNEQFF. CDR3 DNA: TGTGCCACCAGCAGAGAACTCGTAGGGTACTACAATGAGCAGTTCTTC.

Here the CDR3 reads CASSPPPASLKEQYF. The DNA for the CDR3 is TGTGCCAGCTCACCTCCCCCAGCCAGTTTGAAGGAGCAGTACTTC. The V and J genes are TRBV18 and TRBJ2-7; no clear D gene. The V and J ends lost 3 bases and 7 bases respectively, with 19 bases between them. The CDR3 totals 15 residues. Germline V lookup: CDR1 KGHSH, CDR2 LQKENI.

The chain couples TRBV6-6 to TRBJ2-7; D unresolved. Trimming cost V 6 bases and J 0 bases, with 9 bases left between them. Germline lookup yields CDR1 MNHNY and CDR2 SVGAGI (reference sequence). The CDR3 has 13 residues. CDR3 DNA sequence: TGTGCCAGCAGCCTAGAGAGCTCCTACGAGCAGTACTTC. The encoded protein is CASSLESSYEQYF.

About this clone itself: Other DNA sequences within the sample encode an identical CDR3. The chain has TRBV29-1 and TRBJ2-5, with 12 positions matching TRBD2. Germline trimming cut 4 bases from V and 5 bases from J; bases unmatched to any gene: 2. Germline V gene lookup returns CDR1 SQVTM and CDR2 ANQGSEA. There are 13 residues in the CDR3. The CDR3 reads CSVGLAGVETQYF. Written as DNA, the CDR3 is TGCAGCGTTGGACTAGCGGGAGTTGAGACCCAGTACTTC.

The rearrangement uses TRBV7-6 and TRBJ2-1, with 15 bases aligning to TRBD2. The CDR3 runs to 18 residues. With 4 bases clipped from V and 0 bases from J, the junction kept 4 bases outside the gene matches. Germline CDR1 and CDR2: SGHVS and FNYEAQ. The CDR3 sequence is CASSSGLAGGYSYNEQFF. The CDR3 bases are TGTGCCAGCAGCTCGGGACTAGCGGGAGGATACTCCTACAATGAGCAGTTCTTC.

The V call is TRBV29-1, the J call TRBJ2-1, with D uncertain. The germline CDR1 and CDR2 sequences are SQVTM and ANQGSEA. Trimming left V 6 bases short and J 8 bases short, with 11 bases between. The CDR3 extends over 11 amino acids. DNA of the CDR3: TGCAGCGTACGAGAGTCGTATGAGCAGTTCTTC. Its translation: CSVRESYEQFF.

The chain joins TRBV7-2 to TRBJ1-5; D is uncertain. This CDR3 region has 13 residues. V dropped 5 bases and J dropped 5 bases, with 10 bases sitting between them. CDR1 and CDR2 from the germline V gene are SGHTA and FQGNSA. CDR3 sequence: CASSREGDQPQHF. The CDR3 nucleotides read TGTGCCAGCAGCCGGGAGGGCGATCAGCCCCAGCATTTT.

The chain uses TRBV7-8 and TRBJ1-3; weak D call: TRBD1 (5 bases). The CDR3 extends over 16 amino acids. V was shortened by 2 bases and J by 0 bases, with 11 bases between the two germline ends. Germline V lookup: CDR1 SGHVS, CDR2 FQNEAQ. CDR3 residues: CASSLFGGDSGNTIYF. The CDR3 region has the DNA TGTGCCAGCAGCTTATTTGGGGGGGACTCTGGAAACACCATATATTTT. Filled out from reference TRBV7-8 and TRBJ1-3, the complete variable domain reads GAGVSQSPRYKVAKRGQDVALRCDPISGHVSLFWYQQALGQGPEFLTYFQNEAQLDKSGLPSDRFFAERPEGSVSTLKIQRTQQEDSAVYLCASSLFGGDSGNTIYFGEGSWLTVV.